A selection of T cell receptor beta chains follows, all from one sample in a study of T cells in Graves' hyperthyroidism and ophthalmopathy. TCRdb reprocessed the multiplex PCR reads with MiXCR, giving one entry per CDR3 protein. The sample contains approximately 420,000 distinct CDR3 sequences, just under 15% of which appear only once. The sequenced sample consisted of blood. The origin of the receptors is a woman aged 30 to 39 with Graves' hyperthyroidism. The CDR3 runs from the conserved cysteine through the conserved F or W. D genes are given only for firm matches. Some rows have no size entry. The others give once, few or many, or a class for an expanded clone.

TRBJ2-7	many	.	15	TRBV11-2	CASRRPRDTGYEQYF	TGTGCCAGCAGACGCCCAAGGGACACCGGCTACGAGCAGTACTTC
TRBJ2-1	many	.	15	TRBV28	CASSPRGSHYNEQFF	TGTGCCAGCAGCCCCCGGGGAAGTCACTACAATGAGCAGTTCTTC
TRBJ2-7	many	TRBD1	16	TRBV28	CASTTPPGQGVHEQYF	TGTGCCAGCACTACCCCCCCGGGACAGGGGGTACACGAGCAGTACTTC
TRBJ1-3	few	.	14	TRBV12-3/TRBV12-4	CASSFFDSGNTIYF	TGTGCCAGCAGTTTCTTCGACTCTGGAAACACCATATATTTT
TRBJ2-4	.	.	15	TRBV10-3	CAISRDSGTGNIQYF	TGTGCCATCAGTAGGGATAGCGGGACAGGAAACATTCAGTACTTC
TRBJ2-7	many	TRBD1	14	TRBV20-1	CSARRAKGGDEQYF	TGCAGTGCTAGGAGGGCAAAAGGGGGCGACGAGCAGTACTTC
TRBJ2-3	.	TRBD2	14	TRBV20-1	CSAATSGRGDTQYF	TGCAGTGCTGCGACTAGCGGGAGAGGGGATACGCAGTATTTT
TRBJ2-5	many	TRBD2	14	TRBV20-1	CSAGRLAGGETQYF	TGCAGTGCGGGGCGGTTAGCGGGAGGGGAGACCCAGTACTTC
TRBJ1-2	.	.	14	TRBV7-2	CASSTYRFSYGYTF	TGTGCCAGCAGCACGTACAGGTTCTCCTATGGCTACACCTTC
TRBJ2-7	few	TRBD2	18	TRBV3-1	CASSPRGAGTSGIHEQYF	TGTGCCAGCAGCCCGAGAGGTGCCGGGACTAGCGGGATCCACGAGCAGTACTTC
TRBJ1-3	.	.	16	TRBV4-1	CASSQEVQSSGNTIYF	TGCGCCAGCAGCCAAGAGGTCCAGAGCTCTGGAAACACCATATATTTT
TRBJ2-7	.	TRBD2	12	TRBV20-1	CRAGGGGYEQYF	TGCAGGGCCGGGGGGGGCGGCTACGAGCAGTACTTC
TRBJ1-2	.	TRBD1	16	TRBV20-1	CSARLGRGSEGYGYTF	TGCAGTGCTAGGTTGGGCAGGGGGTCTGAAGGCTATGGCTACACCTTC
TRBJ2-1	.	TRBD2	17	TRBV20-1	CSARRGEEAGDYNEQFF	TGCAGTGCTAGGAGGGGAGAGGAAGCGGGAGACTACAATGAGCAGTTCTTC
TRBJ2-6	few	TRBD1	16	TRBV10-3	CAIGGQGSSGANVLTF	TGTGCCATCGGGGGACAGGGCAGCTCTGGGGCCAACGTCCTGACTTTC
TRBJ2-7	.	TRBD2	14	TRBV6-2/TRBV6-3	CASSGLAGSGEQYF	TGTGCCAGCAGTGGCCTAGCGGGAAGCGGCGAGCAGTACTTC
TRBJ1-2	.	.	13	TRBV14	CASSQVAYYDYTF	TGTGCCAGCAGCCAAGTGGCCTACTATGACTACACCTTC
TRBJ1-2	few	.	16	TRBV6-5	CASSYGAGSSLHGYTF	TGTGCCAGCAGTTACGGGGCAGGGTCTAGTTTACATGGCTACACCTTC
TRBJ2-5	many	.	15	TRBV28	CASSLARGPGSTQYF	TGTGCCAGCAGTTTAGCTCGGGGACCAGGATCAACCCAGTACTTC
TRBJ2-1	many	.	15	TRBV6-1	CASRNQGSSYNEQFF	TGTGCCAGCAGGAACCAGGGGAGCTCCTACAATGAGCAGTTCTTC
TRBJ1-2	.	.	14	TRBV19	CASSPRSETYGYTF	TGTGCCAGTAGTCCACGTAGCGAGACCTATGGCTACACCTTC
TRBJ2-2	few	TRBD2	13	TRBV20-1	CSARAGGTGELFF	TGCAGTGCTAGGGCGGGAGGAACCGGGGAGCTGTTTTTT